The clone carrying this TCR beta chain was found many times. Its target is not known. Germline CDR1 MDHEN, CDR2 SYDVKM. The V gene lost 6 bases and the J gene lost 4 bases, with 4 bases spanning the gap. This CDR3 is built from 11 residues. With listed TCR primers and previously described methods, bulk TCR libraries were prepared. In TCRdb, the PCR reads were re-called with MiXCR into one record per CDR3 protein. The sample shows about 510,000 distinct CDR3 sequences, 20% to 25% of them seen only once. This sample was included in a study of molecular identifiers for immune sequencing clone quantification. Findings and caveats of the study: Underestimated sizes of highly expanded clones could result from identical TCR molecules that share a barcode.

The V call is TRBV28, the J call TRBJ1-5; D remains ambiguous. Sequencing was done on a sample of naive CD8+ T cells from blood, with Jurkat cell RNA spiked in. As for subset: FACS-sorted CD8+CD4-CCR7+CD45RA+ naive T cells. This sequence originates from a human donor in good health. Some libraries in this study had Jurkat cell RNA spiked in. This CDR3 reads CASSPNQPQHF. The CDR3 coding sequence is TGTGCCAGCAGCCCAAATCAGCCCCAGCATTTT.